Below, one TCR beta chain is given with its context. V was shortened by 2 bases and J by 8 bases, with 16 bases between the two germline ends. This CDR3 spans 15 amino acids. Germline CDR1 and CDR2: SEHNR and FQNEAQ (reference sequence). This entry comes from a study of blood T cell repertoires in COVID-19. The protocol was immunoSEQ multiplex PCR, while the TCRdb copy is restricted to in-frame clones and leaves out a portion. In the table there are roughly 250,000 clones, around 85% of which are singletons. Source material: peripheral blood. V usage is TRBV7-9 and J usage is TRBJ2-1, with D possibly TRBD2 on 5 matching bases. This sequence originates from a woman aged 25 to 39 with COVID-19, enrolled during active disease. This chain's CDR3 is CASSLNELGSDEQFF. CDR3 bases: TGTGCCAGCAGCTTAAATGAGTTGGGGAGCGATGAGCAGTTCTTC.